This TCR beta chain was found in a study of blood T cell repertoires in COVID-19. Study-wide background: Whether acute or convalescent, the COVID-19 samples came from the United States, Italy and Spain. Sources were T cells, B-cell-depleted T cells, or PBMCs; the material itself was cDNA or gDNA.

Authors' analysis steps: Cell counts per sample came from amplifying reference gene primers. Method: immunoSEQ multiplex PCR; TCRdb's copy keeps in-frame clones and lacks some. Clonal size and the V and J genes are those of that table, whereas D and trimming came from the DNA. The table records some 200,000 clones, 83% of them present only once. This CDR3 has 18 amino acids. Trimming removed 0 bases from V and 0 bases from J; junction bases left unmatched: 7. Germline assignment: CDR1 MNHNS and CDR2 SASEGT. This receptor was obtained from a woman aged 40 to 50 with acute or convalescent COVID-19. This chain uses TRBV6-1 with TRBJ2-5; TRBD2 matches 10 bases. The source material was peripheral blood. The CDR3 bases are TGTGCCAGCAGTGAAGCTCTAGCGGGGGCTTTGTACCAAGAGACCCAGTACTTC. Amino acid sequence: CASSEALAGALYQETQYF.